Sequencing of this T cell receptor beta chain was carried out in a study of shared clonotypes between healthy human individuals. Concerning this clone itself: The antigen remains undetermined.

Study-wide points: Larger richness was generally estimated for naive than memory subsets. It was only blood that was sampled, and tissue repertoires likely differ.

V lost 1 base, J lost 4 bases, and 9 bases stayed unmatched. Germline CDR1 and CDR2: GTSNPN and SVGIG (reference sequence). The CDR3 length is 15 residues. Here immunoSEQ multiplex PCR was the method, and the copy in TCRdb shows in-frame clones only, minus some. Among over 400,000 clones, about 96% were seen once, and the ten largest hold about 0.06%. This rearrangement joins TRBV30 to TRBJ2-7; 8 bases are a match to TRBD2. The sequencing sample was made of naive CD4+ T cells sorted from blood. The subset: CD45RA+ positively selected. The receptor was isolated from a woman aged 25 to 39 in good health. The CDR3, as DNA: TGTGCCTGGAGTGAGGTAGCGGGAATCTTTTACGAGCAGTACTTC. This translates into CAWSEVAGIFYEQYF.